Presented here are 18 T cell receptor beta chains from one specimen sequenced in a study of patients and donors after allogeneic stem cell transplantation. A single record per CDR3 protein comes from TCRdb applying MiXCR to the RT-PCR reads. The sample lists over 400,000 distinct CDR3 sequences, roughly 17% occurring once. Material for sequencing was blood, either unsorted or a sorted T cell fraction (not recorded which). All receptors come from a human donor who was either an allogeneic HSCT recipient or a stem cell or donor lymphocyte infusion donor (not recorded which). It is not recorded whose cells these are; they may come from a transplant donor.

This clonotype occurred a few times. The V gene is TRBV5-1, the J gene TRBJ1-1; D may be TRBD1 (6 bases). Germline CDR1 is SGHRS and CDR2 is YFSETQ. The CDR3 has 16 residues. V was trimmed by 5 bases and J by 1 base, leaving 18 bases between them. The CDR3 loop reads CASSWDPGTQNTEAFF. CDR3 bases: TGCGCCAGCAGTTGGGACCCCGGGACACAGAACACTGAAGCTTTCTTT.

This clonotype showed up many times. Relative to the germline gene, one junction end is altered; a read error may explain this. The V and J genes are TRBV5-1 and TRBJ1-1; D uncertain. The CDR3 has 13 amino acids. Looked up from germline, CDR1 is SGHRS and CDR2 is YFSETQ. The CDR3: CASSLAGNTEAFF. The CDR3 DNA reads TGTGCCAGCAGCTTAGCAGGGAACACTGAAGCTTTCTTT.

This clonotype was counted ten times or more. The CDR3 is CASSLSFGYTEAFF. The CDR3 nucleotides are TGTGCCAGCAGCTTAAGTTTCGGTTACACTGAAGCTTTCTTT. The chain uses TRBV7-9 and TRBJ1-1; no firm D call. V was shortened by 2 bases and J by 3 bases, with 10 bases between the two germline ends. In germline, CDR1 is SEHNR, CDR2 FQNEAQ (reference sequence). CDR3 length: 14 amino acids. The variable domain in full, with the rest retrieved from reference TRBV7-9 and TRBJ1-1, is DTGVSQNPRHKITKRGQNVTFRCDPISEHNRLYWYRQTLGQGPEFLTYFQNEAQLEKSRLLSDRFSAERPKGSFSTLEIQRTEQGDSAMYLCASSLSFGYTEAFFGQGTRLTVV.

Of note for this clonotype: At one end the junction does not follow the germline gene, possibly because of a read error. J is TRBJ1-6 and V is TRBV20-1; no firm D call. This CDR3 is built from 13 residues. From germline, CDR1 is DFQATT and CDR2 SNEGSKA (reference sequence). The CDR3 DNA reads TGCAGTGCTCGCTATTCCGGTAATTCACCCTTCCACTTT. It codes for CSARYSGNSPFHF.

This clonotype was recorded at least ten times. V usage is TRBV12-3 or TRBV12-4 and J usage is TRBJ2-5; TRBD1 might be the D (6 bases). This CDR3 comprises 13 residues. The V and J ends lost 4 bases and 5 bases respectively, with 11 bases between them. Here the CDR3 reads CASSSGQSETQYF. The CDR3 DNA reads TGTGCCAGCAGTTCCGGACAGTCGGAGACCCAGTACTTC.

This clonotype has only a few counts. This sequence joins TRBV12-3 or TRBV12-4 and TRBJ2-1; D gene uncertain. The CDR3 runs to 14 residues. The V and J ends lost 7 bases and 4 bases respectively, with 14 bases between them. CDR3 amino acids: CASTGVSPYNEQFF. The CDR3, as DNA: TGTGCCAGCACCGGCGTATCTCCTTACAATGAGCAGTTCTTC.

This chain uses TRBV5-5 with TRBJ1-3; 8 bases match TRBD1. The CDR3 extends over 13 amino acids. V was clipped by 2 bases and J by 6 bases; unmatched bases: 1. Germline V gene sequence: CDR1 SGHKS, CDR2 YYEKEE (reference sequence). CDR3 sequence reads: CASSFRGLNTIYF. The DNA of the CDR3 is TGTGCCAGCAGCTTCAGGGGGCTAAACACCATATATTTT.

This clonotype was counted between two and nine times. The gene calls are TRBV20-1 and TRBJ2-7, with D possibly being TRBD2 (6 bases). V lost 1 base and J 3 bases, leaving 13 bases between the germline ends. The germline gives CDR1 DFQATT, CDR2 SNEGSKA (reference sequence). This CDR3 comprises 14 residues. DNA of the CDR3: TGCAGTGCTAGAGGGTGGAAGGGACTCTACGAGCAGTACTTC. Translation gives CSARGWKGLYEQYF.

In this sample, this clonotype turned up many times. The chain links TRBV12-3 or TRBV12-4 to TRBJ2-7, with 7 bases matching TRBD1. The CDR3 sequence is 15 residues long. The ends lost 2 bases at V and 3 bases at J; junction bases unmatched: 7. This CDR3 reads CASSLSTGFNYEQYF. The CDR3 bases are TGTGCCAGCAGTTTATCGACAGGGTTTAACTACGAGCAGTACTTC.

V usage is TRBV11-2 and J usage is TRBJ2-1; 8 bases fit TRBD2. The germline V gene encodes CDR1 SGHAT and CDR2 FQNNGV. CDR3 length: 14 amino acids. V lost 4 bases to trimming and J lost 5 bases; unmatched junction nucleotides: 4. The CDR3 region has the DNA TGTGCCAGCAGCTCTACTAGCGGCGACAATGAGCAGTTCTTC. Translated, it gives CASSSTSGDNEQFF.

A few counts support this clonotype. CDR3 sequence reads: CASSQSTRERSGEKLFF. The CDR3 region has the DNA TGCGCCAGCAGCCAATCAACACGAGAAAGGTCGGGTGAAAAACTGTTTTTT. The J gene is TRBJ1-4, the V gene TRBV4-3, with D unclear. Per the germline V gene, CDR1 is LGHNA and CDR2 is YSLEER. V was clipped by 2 bases and J by 7 bases, with 20 bases between them. This CDR3 region has 17 residues.

This clonotype was observed once. V usage is TRBV5-4 and J usage is TRBJ2-3, with 9 nucleotides matching TRBD2. The CDR3 has 19 amino acids. V trimming: 1 base; J trimming: 6 bases; junction bases outside the gene matches: 18. CDR1 is SGHNT and CDR2 is YYREEE in the germline V gene (reference sequence). CDR3: CASSLKILAGAQTSDTQYF. The CDR3 nucleotides read TGTGCCAGCAGCTTGAAGATTTTAGCGGGGGCCCAGACGTCGGATACGCAGTATTTT.

The sample holds many counts of this clonotype. V usage is TRBV20-1 and J usage is TRBJ1-2; D gene uncertain. Trimming pared 2 bases from V and 4 bases from J, leaving 8 bases between. CDR1 and CDR2 from the germline V gene are DFQATT and SNEGSKA (reference sequence). The CDR3 totals 12 residues. The CDR3 region is CSARSAGYGYTF. The CDR3 nucleotides are TGCAGTGCTAGATCGGCGGGCTATGGCTACACCTTC.

This clonotype was detected only a few times. V and J are TRBV9 and TRBJ2-5, with D possibly matching TRBD1 (6 bases). The V gene lost 0 bases and the J gene lost 2 bases, with 11 bases spanning the gap. The CDR3 has 15 amino acids. Germline V gene lookup returns CDR1 SGDLS and CDR2 YYNGEE. The CDR3 DNA sequence: TGTGCCAGCAGCGTAGACACAGGGCCACAAGAGACCCAGTACTTC. Translated, it gives CASSVDTGPQETQYF.

In its sample, this clonotype was seen a few times. V gene TRBV4-1 combines with J gene TRBJ2-1; the match to TRBD2 covers 9 bases. The CDR3 covers 16 residues. The germline gives CDR1 MGHRA, CDR2 YSYEKL. With V trimmed by 1 base and J by 0 bases, 1 base remained unmatched. The CDR3 region has the DNA TGCGCCAGCAGCCAAGTACTAGCGGGCTCCTACAATGAGCAGTTCTTC. Translating it yields CASSQVLAGSYNEQFF.

This clonotype was seen only a few times. The chain links TRBV11-2 to TRBJ2-7; D might be TRBD2 (6 bases). Trimming took off 6 bases at V and 0 bases at J, with 15 bases between the two ends. CDR3 length equals 15 residues. In germline, CDR1 is SGHAT, CDR2 FQNNGV. The CDR3 DNA follows: TGTGCCAGCAGTACGGGACTCATGAGCTCCTACGAGCAGTACTTC. It yields the protein CASSTGLMSSYEQYF.

This clonotype was counted only a few times. CDR3: CATLAGTGENQPQHF. The CDR3 nucleotides read TGTGCCACCCTTGCAGGGACAGGGGAAAATCAGCCCCAGCATTTT. V and J are TRBV24-1 and TRBJ1-5; 10 bases align to TRBD1. Trimming took 9 bases from V and 4 from J; bases not matched to a gene: 8. The CDR3 loop spans 15 amino acids. Germline V lookup: CDR1 KGHDR, CDR2 SFDVKD.

The sample holds a few counts of this clonotype. The chain employs TRBV5-1 and TRBJ2-5; 13 positions match TRBD2. The trim removed 4 bases at V and 2 bases at J, leaving 8 bases unmatched. This CDR3 region has 17 residues. The germline gives CDR1 SGHRS, CDR2 YFSETQ. CDR3 region: CASSRTSGGARQETQYF. The CDR3 region has the DNA TGCGCCAGCAGCCGTACTAGCGGGGGGGCCCGGCAAGAGACCCAGTACTTC.